Listed here are 20 T cell receptor beta chains from one sample, sequenced in a study of CXCR3-negative and CXCR3-positive naive CD8 T cells. It was by 5' RACE with UMI labels that the TRB cDNA libraries were prepared. Following a re-call of the 5' RACE reads, TCRdb has one entry per CDR3 protein and lacks DNA. Listed are roughly 100,000 distinct CDR3 sequences; more than 0.3% falls within the top ten. Antigens of these TCRs are unknown. The study's findings and limits: CXCR3-positive naive cells carried more hydrophobic TRB CDR3s than CXCR3-negative naive cells did.

Sample: naive CXCR3+ CD8+ T cells from blood. The subset is: CD45RO-CCR7+CD27+CD95- naive CD8+ T cells expressing CXCR3 (TNR3+). Receptors were obtained from a human donor in good health. Some clones in this sample may be carry-over from other donors' samples.

J is TRBJ2-1 and V is TRBV29-1; no DNA is available, so the TRBD2 call from TCRdb remains unchecked. CDR3 length: 14 residues. From germline, CDR1 is SQVTM and CDR2 ANQGSEA. CDR3 region: CSVPTSGIDNEQFF.

The chain has TRBV30 and TRBJ1-2; the TRBD1 assignment by TCRdb is unverifiable without DNA. The CDR3 has 12 amino acids. Per germline, CDR1 GTSNPN and CDR2 SVGIG (reference sequence). The CDR3 loop is CAMDSGRDGYTF.

The chain uses TRBV4-1 and TRBJ1-2; the D call from TCRdb, TRBD1, cannot be confirmed without DNA. The germline gives CDR1 MGHRA, CDR2 YSYEKL. The CDR3 is made up of 14 amino acids. CDR3 loop: CASSQGPGVGGYTF.

The V gene is TRBV5-5, the J gene TRBJ1-2. The V gene's germline CDR1 is SGHKS and CDR2 YYEKEE (reference sequence). The CDR3 extends over 16 amino acids. CDR3: CASSLDRMELWYGYTF.

J is TRBJ2-7 and V is TRBV2; the D gene TCRdb calls, TRBD1, cannot be checked with no DNA. Germline V CDR1 and CDR2: SNHLY, FYNNEI. The CDR3 runs 15 residues. This CDR3 reads CASSEGRDLSYEQYF.

The chain combines TRBV20-1 with TRBJ2-1; TCRdb lists TRBD1, though no DNA is available to test this call. Germline V CDR1 and CDR2: DFQATT, SNEGSKA (reference sequence). The CDR3 is 15 amino acids. This chain's CDR3 is CSATMGESSYNEQFF.

The chain links TRBV2 to TRBJ1-1; TCRdb's assignment of TRBD1 cannot be checked, as there is no DNA. Germline lookup yields CDR1 SNHLY and CDR2 FYNNEI. The CDR3 is made up of 13 amino acids. The CDR3 sequence: CASSTGRNTEAFF.

The chain employs TRBV28 and TRBJ2-5; the D gene TCRdb calls, TRBD1, cannot be checked with no DNA. The CDR3 runs 15 residues. The germline gives CDR1 MDHEN, CDR2 SYDVKM. CDR3: CASSFDRAAQETQYF. Full variable domain (missing parts from reference TRBV28 and TRBJ2-5): DVKVTQSSRYLVKRTGEKVFLECVQDMDHENMFWYRQDPGLGLRLIYFSYDVKMKEKGDIPEGYSVSREKKERFSLILESASTNQTSMYLCASSFDRAAQETQYFGPGTRLLVL.

This sequence joins TRBV5-1 and TRBJ2-7; TCRdb reports TRBD2, a call that lacks DNA to check it against. The CDR3 sequence is 12 residues long. Germline V gene data show CDR1 as SGHRS and CDR2 as YFSETQ. The CDR3: CASSLEGPGAYF.

The V gene is TRBV4-3, the J gene TRBJ2-3; TCRdb outputs TRBD1, but without DNA this stays unchecked. Germline loops: CDR1 LGHNA, CDR2 YSLEER. The CDR3 has 16 residues. The CDR3 is CASSQDRGQGADTQYF.

This chain connects TRBV28 to TRBJ2-1; TCRdb's D gene call, TRBD2, goes unchecked for lack of DNA. Germline values: CDR1 MDHEN, CDR2 SYDVKM. This CDR3 is built from 14 residues. Here the CDR3 reads CASTRTLLYNEQFF.

The chain employs TRBV7-9 and TRBJ2-2. CDR1 and CDR2 (germline): SEHNR, FQNEAQ (reference sequence). The CDR3 runs to 12 residues. The CDR3 is CASSLINPKLFF. The complete variable domain, with remaining parts taken from reference TRBV7-9 and TRBJ2-2, reads DTGVSQNPRHKITKRGQNVTFRCDPISEHNRLYWYRQTLGQGPEFLTYFQNEAQLEKSRLLSDRFSAERPKGSFSTLEIQRTEQGDSAMYLCASSLINPKLFFGEGSRLTVL.

This CDR3 is CASSLEQVVSGAEQFF. J is TRBJ2-1 and V is TRBV5-6; the TCRdb call, TRBD1, lacks DNA for checking. Germline lookup yields CDR1 SGHDT and CDR2 YYEEEE. CDR3 length: 16 residues.

This CDR3 is CASSLSLASSYNEQFF. V usage is TRBV7-8 and J usage is TRBJ2-1; the D gene TCRdb calls, TRBD1, cannot be checked with no DNA. The CDR3 has 16 amino acids. Germline values: CDR1 SGHVS, CDR2 FQNEAQ.

This sequence joins TRBV10-3 and TRBJ2-1; the TCRdb D gene call, TRBD1, has no DNA to confirm it. Germline loops: CDR1 ENHRY, CDR2 SYGVKD. CDR3 length: 15 residues. CDR3 residues: CAISVWDRADYEQFF.

The V call is TRBV7-6, the J call TRBJ2-2. Germline-derived CDR1 and CDR2 are SGHVS and FNYEAQ. The CDR3 runs to 13 residues. CDR3 sequence reads: CASSLSLTGELFF.

This chain connects TRBV7-7 to TRBJ2-5; checking the TCRdb D call of TRBD1 is not possible without DNA. CDR1 SSHAT and CDR2 FNYEAQ come from the germline V gene (reference sequence). The CDR3 has 15 residues. This CDR3 is CASSLRQGGWETQYF.

The chain carries TRBV7-9 and TRBJ2-7. Germline CDR1 and CDR2: SEHNR and FQNEAQ (reference sequence). This CDR3 has 13 residues. CDR3 in amino acids: CASRRRGPYEQYF. The entire variable domain, with the rest obtained from reference TRBV7-9 and TRBJ2-7, is as follows: DTGVSQNPRHKITKRGQNVTFRCDPISEHNRLYWYRQTLGQGPEFLTYFQNEAQLEKSRLLSDRFSAERPKGSFSTLEIQRTEQGDSAMYLCASRRRGPYEQYFGPGTRLTVT.

The V call is TRBV29-1, the J call TRBJ2-5; TCRdb returns TRBD1, unconfirmable since there is no DNA. CDR3 length: 14 amino acids. Germline V gene data show CDR1 as SQVTM and CDR2 as ANQGSEA. CDR3 sequence reads: CSVEEAGRRETQYF. Full variable domain (rest looked up from reference TRBV29-1 and TRBJ2-5): SAVISQKPSRDICQRGTSLTIQCQVDSQVTMMFWYRQQPGQSLTLIATANQGSEATYESGFVIDKFPISRPNLTFSTLTVSNMSPEDSSIYLCSVEEAGRRETQYFGPGTRLLVL.

This CDR3 is CASSFGAEKLFF. This chain joins TRBV7-9 and TRBJ1-4; TCRdb proposes TRBD1, but this gene call is untestable without DNA. Per the germline V gene, CDR1 is SEHNR and CDR2 is FQNEAQ (reference sequence). The CDR3 loop spans 12 amino acids. Combining the CDR3 with reference TRBV7-9 and TRBJ1-4 gives the whole variable domain DTGVSQNPRHKITKRGQNVTFRCDPISEHNRLYWYRQTLGQGPEFLTYFQNEAQLEKSRLLSDRFSAERPKGSFSTLEIQRTEQGDSAMYLCASSFGAEKLFFGSGTQLSVL.